The rows below give T cell receptor beta chains drawn from one sample of a study of human T cells and chemical hapten exposure. TCRdb fed the RACE reads into MiXCR, producing one record per CDR3 protein. The table has some 90,000 distinct CDR3 sequences, approximately 10% seen once; the top ten hold approximately 3.3%. This sample comprised whole blood, obtained in connection with sensitization to the hapten diphenylcyclopropenone (DPC). These receptor sequences come from a woman aged 40 to 50 with alopecia areata. Some clones in this sample may be carry-over from other donors' samples. CDR3s include the opening cysteine and the closing phenylalanine or tryptophan. D genes are given only for firm matches. Size is stated for part of the rows, as once, few or many counts, or as a class when the clone is expanded.

J: TRBJ2-4
V: TRBV12-3/TRBV12-4
D: TRBD2
size: NA
CDR3: CASSPPGTSGRRGKNIQYF
DNA: TGTGCCAGCTCACCCCCCGGGACTAGCGGAAGGCGGGGCAAAAACATTCAGTACTTC

J: TRBJ2-7
V: TRBV5-1
D: NA
size: few
CDR3: CASSLRGVLLVENAYF
DNA: TGCGCCAGCAGCCTGAGGGGAGTTCTACTAGTTGAAAACGCATACTTC

J: TRBJ2-4
V: TRBV7-9
D: TRBD1
size: many
CDR3: CASSQTGTGALVQYF
DNA: TGTGCCAGCAGCCAAACTGGGACAGGAGCCCTGGTTCAGTACTTC

J: TRBJ1-3
V: TRBV7-9
D: NA
size: few
CDR3: CASSFRGNTIYF
DNA: TGTGCCAGCAGCTTCAGGGGAAACACCATATATTTT

J: TRBJ1-4
V: TRBV4-2
D: NA
size: few
CDR3: CASSQEMNEKLFF
DNA: TGTGCCAGCAGCCAAGAGATGAATGAAAAACTGTTTTTT

J: TRBJ2-5
V: TRBV7-9
D: TRBD2
size: many
CDR3: CASSFGTSKTQYF
DNA: TGTGCCAGCAGCTTCGGGACTAGTAAGACCCAGTACTTC

J: TRBJ1-3
V: TRBV5-4
D: TRBD1
size: many
CDR3: CASSPAGTGFSGNTIYF
DNA: TGTGCCAGCAGCCCCGCGGGGACAGGGTTCTCTGGAAACACCATATATTTT

J: TRBJ2-7
V: TRBV2
D: TRBD2
size: NA
CDR3: CASSELAGHYEQYF
DNA: TGTGCCAGCAGTGAGCTAGCGGGGCACTACGAGCAGTACTTC

J: TRBJ1-2
V: TRBV29-1
D: TRBD1
size: NA
CDR3: CSVAGTGRYGYTF
DNA: TGCAGCGTCGCGGGGACAGGGCGCTATGGCTACACCTTC

J: TRBJ1-4
V: TRBV30
D: TRBD1
size: few
CDR3: CAWSVQGGDEKLFF
DNA: TGTGCCTGGAGTGTACAGGGGGGCGATGAAAAACTGTTTTTT

J: TRBJ1-1
V: TRBV18
D: TRBD1
size: few
CDR3: CASSKQGSEAFF
DNA: TGTGCCAGCTCAAAACAGGGGTCTGAAGCTTTCTTT

J: TRBJ2-3
V: TRBV28
D: TRBD2
size: many
CDR3: CASSTAGVGTDTQYF
DNA: TGTGCCAGCAGTACAGCGGGAGTTGGCACAGATACGCAGTATTTT

J: TRBJ2-2
V: TRBV13
D: TRBD2
size: NA
CDR3: CASTWTSVGELFF
DNA: TGTGCCAGCACTTGGACTAGCGTTGGGGAGCTGTTTTTT

J: TRBJ1-5
V: TRBV6-2/TRBV6-3
D: NA
size: NA
CDR3: CASSGSGQAHF
DNA: TGTGCCAGCTCTGGGTCCGGGCAGGCGCATTTT

J: TRBJ2-1
V: TRBV6-2/TRBV6-3
D: NA
size: few
CDR3: CASALSREVQFF
DNA: TGTGCCAGCGCGTTGAGCAGGGAGGTCCAGTTCTTC

J: TRBJ2-5
V: TRBV5-4
D: TRBD2
size: many
CDR3: CASSLVGGETQYF
DNA: TGTGCCAGCAGCTTGGTGGGAGGGGAGACCCAGTACTTC

J: TRBJ2-3
V: TRBV4-1
D: NA
size: few
CDR3: CASSQEDMMNTDTQYF
DNA: TGCGCCAGCAGCCAAGAAGACATGATGAACACAGATACGCAGTATTTT

J: TRBJ1-2
V: TRBV7-2
D: TRBD1
size: NA
CDR3: CASSPQGGLRYGYTF
DNA: TGTGCCAGCAGCCCCCAGGGGGGGCTACGGTATGGCTACACCTTC

J: TRBJ2-7
V: TRBV3-1
D: NA
size: few
CDR3: CASSQVGGGDEQYF
DNA: TGTGCCAGCAGCCAAGTAGGGGGAGGCGACGAGCAGTACTTC

J: TRBJ2-3
V: TRBV5-4
D: NA
size: few
CDR3: CASSKDQSSTDTQYF
DNA: TGTGCCAGCAGCAAGGACCAATCTAGCACAGATACGCAGTATTTT

J: TRBJ2-7
V: TRBV28
D: NA
size: NA
CDR3: CASSLEAKQYF
DNA: TGTGCCAGCAGTTTAGAAGCCAAGCAGTACTTC

J: TRBJ2-7
V: TRBV7-9
D: TRBD1
size: NA
CDR3: CASSFTGGEQYF
DNA: TGTGCCAGCAGCTTCACAGGGGGCGAGCAGTACTTC

J: TRBJ2-7
V: TRBV6-2/TRBV6-3
D: NA
size: many
CDR3: CASSYSVDPPGSIYEQYF
DNA: TGTGCCAGCAGTTACTCCGTGGATCCGCCAGGGTCTATCTACGAGCAGTACTTC

J: TRBJ1-1
V: TRBV19
D: NA
size: many
CDR3: CASSNWGQAGTEAFF
DNA: TGTGCCAGTAGTAATTGGGGCCAGGCGGGGACTGAAGCTTTCTTT

J: TRBJ2-1
V: TRBV7-2
D: NA
size: few
CDR3: CASTTGRSSYNEQFF
DNA: TGTGCCTCCACGACGGGGAGGAGCTCCTACAATGAGCAGTTCTTC

J: TRBJ1-2
V: TRBV7-9
D: NA
size: many
CDR3: CASSRTANYGYTF
DNA: TGTGCCAGCAGCCGGACAGCTAACTATGGCTACACCTTC

J: TRBJ1-5
V: TRBV19
D: NA
size: few
CDR3: CASSIQGAQHF
DNA: TGTGCCAGTAGTATTCAGGGAGCCCAGCATTTT

J: TRBJ2-3
V: TRBV7-2
D: NA
size: many
CDR3: CASSPLVSGGAAQYF
DNA: TGTGCCAGCAGCCCGCTGGTATCTGGGGGAGCTGCGCAGTATTTT

J: TRBJ1-4
V: TRBV5-5
D: NA
size: many
CDR3: CASSPMGGEKLFF
DNA: TGTGCCAGCAGCCCGATGGGAGGGGAAAAACTGTTTTTT

J: TRBJ2-1
V: TRBV27
D: NA
size: many
CDR3: CASRYRSSYNEQFF
DNA: TGTGCCAGTCGATACCGGTCATCCTACAATGAGCAGTTCTTC

J: TRBJ2-2
V: TRBV5-4
D: NA
size: many
CDR3: CASSRSRTNTGELFF
DNA: TGTGCCAGCAGCCGGTCCAGAACGAACACCGGGGAGCTGTTTTTT

J: TRBJ2-3
V: TRBV29-1
D: NA
size: NA
CDR3: CSVDGGNRDTQYF
DNA: TGCAGCGTTGATGGGGGGAATAGGGATACGCAGTATTTT

J: TRBJ1-5
V: TRBV6-2/TRBV6-3
D: NA
size: few
CDR3: CATQDSGSQPQHF
DNA: TGTGCCACCCAGGACAGTGGAAGTCAGCCCCAGCATTTT

J: TRBJ1-5
V: TRBV6-2/TRBV6-3
D: TRBD1
size: NA
CDR3: CASSLKKGQGPRQPQHF
DNA: TGTGCCAGCAGCCTCAAGAAGGGACAGGGGCCCAGGCAGCCCCAGCATTTT

J: TRBJ2-2
V: TRBV11-2
D: NA
size: many
CDR3: CASSLAAGFAGELFF
DNA: TGTGCCAGCAGCTTAGCTGCAGGGTTCGCCGGGGAGCTGTTTTTT

J: TRBJ1-2
V: TRBV7-3
D: TRBD1
size: NA
CDR3: CASSPGQGKSGNGYTF
DNA: TGTGCCAGCAGCCCGGGACAGGGGAAGTCCGGTAATGGCTACACCTTC

J: TRBJ2-6
V: TRBV5-1
D: NA
size: many
CDR3: CASSIRDTPSGANVLTF
DNA: TGCGCCAGCAGCATACGGGACACCCCCTCTGGGGCCAACGTCCTGACTTTC

J: TRBJ2-2
V: TRBV6-6
D: TRBD1
size: many
CDR3: CASSSPTGASTGELFF
DNA: TGTGCCAGCAGTTCCCCGACAGGGGCCAGCACCGGGGAGCTGTTTTTT

J: TRBJ1-5
V: TRBV20-1
D: NA
size: many
CDR3: CSARDQSGGVAQHF
DNA: TGCAGTGCTAGAGATCAATCGGGAGGAGTCGCCCAGCATTTT

J: TRBJ2-1
V: TRBV7-2
D: NA
size: NA
CDR3: CASSLQVAGEQFF
DNA: TGTGCCAGCAGCTTACAGGTCGCCGGTGAGCAGTTCTTC

J: TRBJ2-5
V: TRBV7-2
D: NA
size: NA
CDR3: CASSLGGGRRETQYF
DNA: TGTGCGAGCAGCTTAGGGGGGGGCCGGCGAGAGACCCAGTACTTC

J: TRBJ2-2
V: TRBV7-2
D: NA
size: NA
CDR3: CASSLLQGPGGNTGELFF
DNA: TGTGCCAGCAGCTTGCTACAGGGTCCGGGGGGGAACACCGGGGAGCTGTTTTTT

J: TRBJ2-3
V: TRBV25-1
D: NA
size: many
CDR3: CASSDPRGGASTDTQYF
DNA: TGTGCCAGCAGTGACCCCAGAGGCGGGGCTAGCACAGATACGCAGTATTTT

J: TRBJ1-2
V: TRBV3-1
D: NA
size: NA
CDR3: CASKGIRSYTF
DNA: TGTGCCAGCAAAGGGATTAGAAGCTACACCTTC

J: TRBJ1-4
V: TRBV20-1
D: NA
size: many
CDR3: CSARRTVDPEKLFF
DNA: TGCAGTGCTAGGAGGACAGTTGATCCTGAAAAACTGTTTTTT

J: TRBJ2-1
V: TRBV6-1
D: NA
size: few
CDR3: CASIKWAGSSYNEQFF
DNA: TGTGCCAGCATAAAATGGGCGGGTAGCTCCTACAATGAGCAGTTCTTC

J: TRBJ1-1
V: TRBV11-1
D: TRBD1
size: many
CDR3: CASRLDRVGEAFF
DNA: TGTGCCAGCAGACTCGACAGGGTCGGGGAAGCTTTCTTT

J: TRBJ2-6
V: TRBV7-9
D: TRBD1
size: NA
CDR3: CAIPDRGSVSGANVLTF
DNA: TGTGCCATCCCGGACAGGGGTTCGGTCTCTGGGGCCAACGTCCTGACTTTC

J: TRBJ1-1
V: TRBV2
D: NA
size: few
CDR3: CASSAASMRMNTEAFF
DNA: TGTGCCAGCAGTGCAGCCTCCATGAGAATGAACACTGAAGCTTTCTTT

J: TRBJ2-1
V: TRBV4-2
D: TRBD2
size: NA
CDR3: CASSQSGTSGSNEQFF
DNA: TGTGCCAGCAGCCAGTCCGGGACTAGCGGGAGCAATGAGCAGTTCTTC

J: TRBJ2-4
V: TRBV20-1
D: NA
size: many
CDR3: CSATTGLAKNIQYF
DNA: TGCAGTGCTACCACAGGTTTAGCCAAAAACATTCAGTACTTC

J: TRBJ2-1
V: TRBV11-2
D: NA
size: many
CDR3: CASSSRPLALDEQFF
DNA: TGTGCCAGCAGCTCTCGGCCTCTGGCGCTGGATGAGCAGTTCTTC

J: TRBJ1-1
V: TRBV12-3/TRBV12-4
D: TRBD1
size: many
CDR3: CASREGQMNTEAFF
DNA: TGTGCCAGCAGGGAGGGACAGATGAACACTGAAGCTTTCTTT

J: TRBJ2-2
V: TRBV20-1
D: NA
size: NA
CDR3: CSVPLSQRVNTGELFF
DNA: TGCAGTGTCCCTCTAAGCCAGCGGGTGAACACCGGGGAGCTGTTTTTT

J: TRBJ1-5
V: TRBV3-1
D: NA
size: NA
CDR3: CASSQGKDQPQHF
DNA: TGTGCCAGCAGCCAAGGAAAGGATCAGCCCCAGCATTTT